The 9 T cell receptor beta chains below all came from one sample that was sequenced in a study of post-analysis software for immune sequencing data. Study findings and constraints: In patients, about 5 TRBV segments were more frequent than in controls, with TRBV5-6, TRBV5-1 and TRBV20-1 among them.

Antigens for these TCRs are unknown. Unique molecular identifiers were present in the TCR beta cDNA libraries. TCRdb reanalysed the PCR reads using MiXCR and keeps one entry per CDR3 protein. Here the sample spans about 190,000 distinct CDR3 sequences, 29% being singletons. The sample taken for sequencing was blood. These TCRs come from a girl under 18 with multiple sclerosis.

This clonotype was detected only a few times. A read error may be the cause here, since a much bigger clone is one base away. This rearrangement joins TRBV20-1 to TRBJ2-5, with D possibly being TRBD1 (6 bases). Trimming removed 5 bases at V and 11 bases at J, with 18 bases between. Germline CDR1 and CDR2: DFQATT and SNEGSKA (reference sequence). The CDR3 spans 12 residues. CDR3 bases: TGCAGTGCTCAAGACCAGGGGTTAGAGCAGTACTTC. This codes for CSAQDQGLEQYF.

This clonotype was picked up a small number of times. This chain links TRBV28 with TRBJ2-1; 11 nucleotides line up with TRBD2. Germline V gene sequence: CDR1 MDHEN, CDR2 SYDVKM. CDR3 length: 21 residues. The ends lost 4 bases at V and 0 bases at J; junction bases unmatched: 17. CDR3 coding DNA: TGTGCCAGCAGTTCAAAAAACCGGGGGACTAGCGGAAGGAGCTCCTACAATGAGCAGTTCTTC. This sequence encodes CASSSKNRGTSGRSSYNEQFF. Complete variable domain (other parts from reference TRBV28 and TRBJ2-1): DVKVTQSSRYLVKRTGEKVFLECVQDMDHENMFWYRQDPGLGLRLIYFSYDVKMKEKGDIPEGYSVSREKKERFSLILESASTNQTSMYLCASSSKNRGTSGRSSYNEQFFGPGTRLTVL.

This clonotype was observed at least ten times. This chain connects TRBV20-1 to TRBJ2-6; TRBD2 aligns across 10 bases. V trimming: 0 bases; J trimming: 0 bases; junction bases outside the gene matches: 2. This CDR3 has 17 residues. From germline, CDR1 is DFQATT and CDR2 SNEGSKA (reference sequence). The CDR3 loop reads CSARDLAGASGANVLTF. The CDR3, as DNA: TGCAGTGCTAGAGATCTAGCGGGAGCCTCTGGGGCCAACGTCCTGACTTTC.

In regard to this clonotype: Since a much larger clone is just one base distant, this may be a read error. The chain recombines TRBV5-1 with TRBJ1-5, with D maybe TRBD1 (5 bases). V lost 4 bases and J 4 bases, leaving 15 bases between the germline ends. The V gene's germline CDR1 is SGHRS and CDR2 YFSETQ. The CDR3 contains 15 residues. CDR3 protein: CASSQTRGGNQPQHF. Here the CDR3 DNA reads TGCGCCAGCAGCCAGACAAGGGGCGGTAATCAGCCCCAGCATTTT.

This clonotype was observed at least ten times. The chain employs TRBV29-1 and TRBJ2-7; 7 bases agree with TRBD2. With 6 bases clipped from V and 4 bases from J, the junction kept 9 bases outside the gene matches. The CDR3 extends over 13 amino acids. Germline V gene lookup returns CDR1 SQVTM and CDR2 ANQGSEA. CDR3 nucleotides: TGCAGCGTCACACAATGGGGGGGGTACGAGCAGTACTTC. It specifies CSVTQWGGYEQYF.

This clonotype was recorded a few times. This chain's CDR3 is CSALGDRGEHEQYF. The CDR3 region has the DNA TGCAGTGCGCTAGGCGACAGGGGTGAACACGAGCAGTACTTC. The chain employs TRBV20-1 and TRBJ2-7, with 8 nucleotides matching TRBD1. This CDR3 has 14 amino acids. Trimming at V came to 6 bases and at J to 5 bases, leaving 12 bases not matched to a gene. CDR1 is DFQATT, CDR2 SNEGSKA, per germline (reference sequence).

This clonotype was picked up a small number of times. The V call is TRBV19, the J call TRBJ2-5; the D gene is possibly TRBD1 (5 bases). Matching the DNA end better, TRBJ2-7 makes the J call doubtful. Germline loops: CDR1 LNHDA, CDR2 SQIVND (reference sequence). The CDR3 contains 13 residues. The CDR3 nucleotides read TGTGCCAGCAACCAGGGATCCCGTGACGAGCAGTACTTC. This gives the protein CASNQGSRDEQYF.

The chain links TRBV3-1 to TRBJ1-5; D uncertain. CDR3 size: 13 residues. The V and J ends lost 0 bases and 7 bases respectively, with 7 bases between them. Germline V gene sequence: CDR1 LGHDT, CDR2 YNNKEL (reference sequence). This CDR3 reads CASSQDLDQPQHF. The CDR3 DNA reads TGTGCCAGCAGCCAAGATTTGGACCAGCCCCAGCATTTT.

This clonotype was observed a few times. This chain joins TRBV29-1 and TRBJ1-1, with unresolved D. The V gene's germline CDR1 is SQVTM and CDR2 ANQGSEA. The V end was cut by 6 bases, the J end by 1 base, with 18 bases between. The CDR3 is 15 residues long. CDR3 amino acids: CSVQRPLTRNTEAFF. The CDR3 DNA follows: TGCAGCGTCCAACGACCCTTAACCCGGAACACTGAAGCTTTCTTT.